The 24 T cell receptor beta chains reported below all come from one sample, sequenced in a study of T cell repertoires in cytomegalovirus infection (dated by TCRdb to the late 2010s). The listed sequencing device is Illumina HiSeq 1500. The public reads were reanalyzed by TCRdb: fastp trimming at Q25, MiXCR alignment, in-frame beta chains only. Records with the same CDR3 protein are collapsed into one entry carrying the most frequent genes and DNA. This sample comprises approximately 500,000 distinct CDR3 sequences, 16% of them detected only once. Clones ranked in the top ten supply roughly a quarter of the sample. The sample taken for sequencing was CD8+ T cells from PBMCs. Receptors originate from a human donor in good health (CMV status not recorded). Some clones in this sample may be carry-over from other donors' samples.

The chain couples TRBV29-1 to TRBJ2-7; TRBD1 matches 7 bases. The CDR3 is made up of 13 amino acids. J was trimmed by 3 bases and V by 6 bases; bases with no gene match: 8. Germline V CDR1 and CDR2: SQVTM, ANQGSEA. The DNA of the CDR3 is TGCAGCGTGAGGACAGGAACAATCTACGAGCAGTACTTC. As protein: CSVRTGTIYEQYF.

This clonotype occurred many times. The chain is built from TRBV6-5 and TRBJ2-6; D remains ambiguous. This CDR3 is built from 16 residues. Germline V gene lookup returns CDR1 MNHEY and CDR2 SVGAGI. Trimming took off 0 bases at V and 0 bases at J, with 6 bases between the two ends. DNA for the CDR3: TGTGCCAGCAGTTACTCTTTCGGCTCTGGGGCCAACGTCCTGACTTTC. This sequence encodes CASSYSFGSGANVLTF.

The CDR3 nucleotides read TGCGCCAGCAGCCAAGATAAACTAGCGGGGAAAGAGACCCAGTACTTC. Protein sequence: CASSQDKLAGKETQYF. The V gene is TRBV4-1, the J gene TRBJ2-5; 10 nucleotides line up with TRBD2. The V gene end was trimmed by 0 bases and the J gene end by 3 bases; junction bases not matched to a gene: 4. The V gene's germline CDR1 is MGHRA and CDR2 YSYEKL. This CDR3 is 16 amino acids long.

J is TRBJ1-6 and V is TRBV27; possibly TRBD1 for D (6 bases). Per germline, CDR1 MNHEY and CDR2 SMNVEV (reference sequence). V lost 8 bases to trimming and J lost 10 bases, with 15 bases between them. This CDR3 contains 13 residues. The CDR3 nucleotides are TGTGCCAGCGGTCAGGGGCGCTTATCACCCCTCCACTTT. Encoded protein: CASGQGRLSPLHF.

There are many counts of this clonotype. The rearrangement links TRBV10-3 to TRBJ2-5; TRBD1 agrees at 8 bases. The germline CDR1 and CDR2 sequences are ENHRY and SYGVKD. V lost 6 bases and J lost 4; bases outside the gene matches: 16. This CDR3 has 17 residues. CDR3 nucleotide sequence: TGTGCCATCAGCTCGATTCCTCAGGGGGCTTTGACAGAGACCCAGTACTTC. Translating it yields CAISSIPQGALTETQYF.

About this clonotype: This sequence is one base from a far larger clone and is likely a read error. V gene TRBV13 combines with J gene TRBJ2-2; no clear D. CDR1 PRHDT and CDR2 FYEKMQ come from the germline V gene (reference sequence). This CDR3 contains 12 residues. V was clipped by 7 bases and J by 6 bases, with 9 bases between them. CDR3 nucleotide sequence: TGTGCCAGCACCTTTGGGGCCGGGGAGCTGTTTTTT. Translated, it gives CASTFGAGELFF.

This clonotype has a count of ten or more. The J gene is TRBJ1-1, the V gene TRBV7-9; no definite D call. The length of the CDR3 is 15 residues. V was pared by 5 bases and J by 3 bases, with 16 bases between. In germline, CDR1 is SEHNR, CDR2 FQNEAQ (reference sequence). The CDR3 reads CASSPPGIGDTEAFF. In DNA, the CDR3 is TGTGCCAGCAGCCCCCCTGGGATCGGAGACACTGAAGCTTTCTTT.

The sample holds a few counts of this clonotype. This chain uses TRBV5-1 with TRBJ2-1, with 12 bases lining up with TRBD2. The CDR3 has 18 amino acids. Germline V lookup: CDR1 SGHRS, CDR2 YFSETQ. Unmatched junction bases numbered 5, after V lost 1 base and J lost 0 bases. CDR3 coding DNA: TGCGCCAGCAGCTTGTATCCGACTAGCGGGAGCTCCTACAATGAGCAGTTCTTC. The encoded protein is CASSLYPTSGSSYNEQFF. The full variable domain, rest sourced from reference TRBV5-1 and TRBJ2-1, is KAGVTQTPRYLIKTRGQQVTLSCSPISGHRSVSWYQQTPGQGLQFLFEYFSETQRNKGNFPGRFSGRQFSNSRSEMNVSTLELGDSALYLCASSLYPTSGSSYNEQFFGPGTRLTVL.

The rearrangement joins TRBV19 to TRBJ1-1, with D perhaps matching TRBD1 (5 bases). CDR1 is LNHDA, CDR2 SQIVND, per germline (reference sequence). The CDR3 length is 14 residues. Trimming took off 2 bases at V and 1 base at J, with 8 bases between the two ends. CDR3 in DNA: TGTGCCAGTAGTATAACAGACAGGAACACTGAAGCTTTCTTT. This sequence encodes CASSITDRNTEAFF.

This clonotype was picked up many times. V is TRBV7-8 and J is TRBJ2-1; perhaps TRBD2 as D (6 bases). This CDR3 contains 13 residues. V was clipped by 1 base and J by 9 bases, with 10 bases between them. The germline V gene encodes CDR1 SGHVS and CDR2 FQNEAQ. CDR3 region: CASSLGGAGEQFF. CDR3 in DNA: TGTGCCAGCAGCTTAGGCGGGGCTGGTGAGCAGTTCTTC.

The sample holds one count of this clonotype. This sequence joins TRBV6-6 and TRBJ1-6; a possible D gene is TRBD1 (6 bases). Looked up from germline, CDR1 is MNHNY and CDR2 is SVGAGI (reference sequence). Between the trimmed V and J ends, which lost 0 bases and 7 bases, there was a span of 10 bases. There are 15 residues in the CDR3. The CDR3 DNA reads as TGTGCCAGCAGTTACTCGTGGGACACCAATTCACCCCTCCACTTT. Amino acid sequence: CASSYSWDTNSPLHF.

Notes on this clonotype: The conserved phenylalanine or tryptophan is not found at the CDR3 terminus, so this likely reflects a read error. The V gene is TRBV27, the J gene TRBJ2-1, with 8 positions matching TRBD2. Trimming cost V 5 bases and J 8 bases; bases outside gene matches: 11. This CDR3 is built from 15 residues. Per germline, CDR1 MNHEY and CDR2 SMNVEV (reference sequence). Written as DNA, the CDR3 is TGTGCCAGCAGTCTCTCCGGGACGGGGGGGGATGAGCAGTTCCTC. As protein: CASSLSGTGGDEQFL.

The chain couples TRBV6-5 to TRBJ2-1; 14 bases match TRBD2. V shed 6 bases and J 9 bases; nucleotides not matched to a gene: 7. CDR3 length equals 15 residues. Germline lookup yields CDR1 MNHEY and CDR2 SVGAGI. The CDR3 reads CASRLGLAGEIEQFF. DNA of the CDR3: TGTGCCAGCAGACTGGGACTAGCGGGAGAGATTGAGCAGTTCTTC.

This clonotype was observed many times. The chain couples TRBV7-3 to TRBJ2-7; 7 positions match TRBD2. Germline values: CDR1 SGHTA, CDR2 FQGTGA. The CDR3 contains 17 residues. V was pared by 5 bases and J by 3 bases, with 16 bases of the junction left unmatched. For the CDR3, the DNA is TGTGCCAGCAGCCCCAGGATAGCGGGCTCCAACCACTACGAGCAGTACTTC. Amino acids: CASSPRIAGSNHYEQYF.

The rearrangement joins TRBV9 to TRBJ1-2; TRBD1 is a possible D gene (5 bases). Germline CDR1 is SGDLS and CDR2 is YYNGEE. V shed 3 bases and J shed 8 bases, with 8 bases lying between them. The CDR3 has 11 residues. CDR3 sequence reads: CASSDGGGYTF. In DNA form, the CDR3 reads TGTGCCAGCAGCGACGGGGGGGGCTACACCTTC. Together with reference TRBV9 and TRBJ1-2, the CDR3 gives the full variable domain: DSGVTQTPKHLITATGQRVTLRCSPRSGDLSVYWYQQSLDQGLQFLIQYYNGEERAKGNILERFSAQQFPDLHSELNLSSLELGDSALYFCASSDGGGYTFGSGTRLTVV.

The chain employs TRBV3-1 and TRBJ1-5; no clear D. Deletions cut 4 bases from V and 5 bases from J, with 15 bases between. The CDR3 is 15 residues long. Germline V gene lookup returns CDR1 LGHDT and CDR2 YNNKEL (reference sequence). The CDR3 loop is CASSPILDGDQPQHF. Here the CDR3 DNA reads TGTGCCAGCAGCCCGATTCTAGACGGGGATCAGCCCCAGCATTTT.

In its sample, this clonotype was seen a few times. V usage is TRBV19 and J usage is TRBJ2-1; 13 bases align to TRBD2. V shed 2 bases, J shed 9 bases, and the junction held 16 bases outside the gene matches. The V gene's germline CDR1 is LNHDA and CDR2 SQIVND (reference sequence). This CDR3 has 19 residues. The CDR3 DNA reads TGTGCCAGTAGTATACGGACTAGCGGGAGTTTAGGGGGGCGGGGTGAGCAGTTCTTC. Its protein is CASSIRTSGSLGGRGEQFF.

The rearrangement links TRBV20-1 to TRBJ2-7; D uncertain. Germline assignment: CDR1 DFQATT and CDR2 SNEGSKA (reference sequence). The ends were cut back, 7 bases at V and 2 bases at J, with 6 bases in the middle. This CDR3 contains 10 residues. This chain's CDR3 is CSVIAYEQYF. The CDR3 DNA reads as TGCAGTGTCATAGCCTACGAGCAGTACTTC.

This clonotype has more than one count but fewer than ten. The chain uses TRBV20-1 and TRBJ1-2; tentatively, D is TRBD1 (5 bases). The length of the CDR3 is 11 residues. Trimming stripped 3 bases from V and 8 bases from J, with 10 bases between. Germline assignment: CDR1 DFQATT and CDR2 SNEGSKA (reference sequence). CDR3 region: CSARVRAGYTF. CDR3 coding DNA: TGCAGTGCTAGGGTCAGGGCGGGCTACACCTTC.

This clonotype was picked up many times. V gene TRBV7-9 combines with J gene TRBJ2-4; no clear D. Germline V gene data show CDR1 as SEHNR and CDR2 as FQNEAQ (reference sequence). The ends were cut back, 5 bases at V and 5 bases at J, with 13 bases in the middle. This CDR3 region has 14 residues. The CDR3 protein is CASSAPGVENIQYF. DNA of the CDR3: TGTGCCAGCAGCGCCCCAGGTGTTGAAAACATTCAGTACTTC.

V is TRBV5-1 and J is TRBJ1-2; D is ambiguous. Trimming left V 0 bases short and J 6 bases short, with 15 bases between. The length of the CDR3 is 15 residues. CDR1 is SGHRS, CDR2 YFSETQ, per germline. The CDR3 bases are TGCGCCAGCAGCTTGGTGTCAGGTCTGAAGGATGGCTACACCTTC. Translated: CASSLVSGLKDGYTF.

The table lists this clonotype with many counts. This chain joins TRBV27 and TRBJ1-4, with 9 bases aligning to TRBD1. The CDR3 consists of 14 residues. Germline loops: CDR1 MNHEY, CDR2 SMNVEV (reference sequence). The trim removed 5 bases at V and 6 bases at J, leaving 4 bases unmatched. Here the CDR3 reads CASSRGTGHEKLFF. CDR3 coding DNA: TGTGCCAGCAGTCGCGGGACAGGGCATGAAAAACTGTTTTTT.

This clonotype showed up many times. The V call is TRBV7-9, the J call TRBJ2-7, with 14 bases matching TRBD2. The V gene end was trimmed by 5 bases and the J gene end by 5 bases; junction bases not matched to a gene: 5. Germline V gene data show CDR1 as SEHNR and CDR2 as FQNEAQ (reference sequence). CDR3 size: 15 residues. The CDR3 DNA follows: TGTGCCAGCAGCCTGGGGACTAGCGGGAGAAACGAGCAGTACTTC. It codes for CASSLGTSGRNEQYF.

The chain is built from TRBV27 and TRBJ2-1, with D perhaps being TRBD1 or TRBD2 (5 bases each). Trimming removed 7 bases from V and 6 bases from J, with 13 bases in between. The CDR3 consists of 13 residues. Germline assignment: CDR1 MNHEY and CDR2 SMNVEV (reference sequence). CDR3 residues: CASTRWDGNEQFF. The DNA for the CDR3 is TGTGCCAGCACCAGATGGGACGGCAATGAGCAGTTCTTC.